The clone carrying this T cell receptor beta chain has a single count. Antigen specificity is unknown. These data come from a study of graft-versus-host responses after intestinal transplantation. Overall study context: All of the recipients had induction that used anti-thymocyte globulin, then tacrolimus and steroids for about 3 years.

General observations from the study: Clonal ratios of graft-versus-host to host-versus-graft in allografts were high for patients exhibiting graft-donor T cell macrochimerism. Recipient bone marrow held GvH clones, some seen earlier in ileum or blood.

The CDR3 totals 19 residues. Germline V CDR1 and CDR2: SNHLY, FYNNEI. Trimming pared 2 bases from V and 12 bases from J, leaving 32 bases between. Method: immunoSEQ multiplex PCR; TCRdb's copy keeps in-frame clones and lacks some. The table records around 26,000 clones, around 94% of them present only once. The material sequenced was PBMCs, taken 156 days after intestinal transplant. The sequence was collected from a human patient who received an intestinal transplant, so some T cells may come from the graft donor. This chain uses TRBV2 with TRBJ1-3; possible D gene TRBD1, 5 bases. CDR3 sequence: CASSEFSWDLWNSGSGIYF. CDR3 coding DNA: TGTGCCAGCAGTGAATTTAGTTGGGACCTCTGGAACTCTGGAAGTGGCATATATTTT. Using reference TRBV2 and TRBJ1-3 for the parts outside the CDR3, the full variable domain is EPEVTQTPSHQVTQMGQEVILRCVPISNHLYFYWYRQILGQKVEFLVSFYNNEISEKSEIFDDQFSVERPDGSNFTLKIRSTKLEDSAMYFCASSEFSWDLWNSGSGIYFGEGSWLTVV.